Reported below is one T cell receptor (beta chain). The antigen is unknown. Sequenced by immunoSEQ multiplex PCR; TCRdb stores in-frame clones only, minus some. The profile covers approximately 1,000,000 clones, with 75% to 85% appearing a single time and more than 0.45% taken by the ten largest. In the CD4+ fraction, cells were divided into CD45RA+ naive and CD45RA-negative memory subsets. The sample is drawn from a study of shared clonotypes between healthy human individuals. Study-wide findings and caveats: Clonotype sharing among the donors was expected to vary with sequencing depth.

The source material was memory CD4+ T cells from PBMCs. Noted subset: CD45RA-negative fraction. The clonotype comes from a man in his late teens or twenties in good health. Some clones in this sample may be carry-over from other donors' samples.

CDR3 in amino acids: CASSSRLAGDTGELFF. As DNA, the CDR3 is TGTGCCAGCAGCTCCCGACTAGCGGGAGACACCGGGGAGCTGTTTTTT. The chain combines TRBV11-2 with TRBJ2-2; 12 bases align to TRBD2. The CDR3 is 16 residues long. CDR1 SGHAT and CDR2 FQNNGV come from the germline V gene. The V gene end was trimmed by 4 bases and the J gene end by 3 bases; junction bases not matched to a gene: 3. Looking up the rest from reference TRBV11-2 and TRBJ2-2 gives the full variable domain: EAGVAQSPRYKIIEKRQSVAFWCNPISGHATLYWYQQILGQGPKLLIQFQNNGVVDDSQLPKDRFSAERLKGVDSTLKIQPAKLEDSAVYLCASSSRLAGDTGELFFGEGSRLTVL.